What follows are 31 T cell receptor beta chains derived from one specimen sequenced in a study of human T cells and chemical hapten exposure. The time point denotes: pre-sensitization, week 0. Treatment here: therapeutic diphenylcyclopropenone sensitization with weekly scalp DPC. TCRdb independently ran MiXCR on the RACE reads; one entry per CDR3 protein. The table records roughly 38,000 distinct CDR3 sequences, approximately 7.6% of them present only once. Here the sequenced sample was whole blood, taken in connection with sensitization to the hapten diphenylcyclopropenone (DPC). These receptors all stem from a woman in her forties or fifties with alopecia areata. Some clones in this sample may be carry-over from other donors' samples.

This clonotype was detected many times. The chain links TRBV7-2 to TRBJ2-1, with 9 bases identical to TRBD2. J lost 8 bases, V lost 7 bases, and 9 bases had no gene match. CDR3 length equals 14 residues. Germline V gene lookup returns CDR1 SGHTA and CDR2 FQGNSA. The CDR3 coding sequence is TGTGCCAGCAAATCGGGGACTAGCACCCATGAGCAGTTCTTC. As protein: CASKSGTSTHEQFF.

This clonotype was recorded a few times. CDR3 amino acids: CSVPLAGFYNEQFF. In DNA, the CDR3 is TGCAGCGTTCCTCTCGCCGGATTTTACAATGAGCAGTTCTTC. This chain uses TRBV29-1 with TRBJ2-1; D remains ambiguous. Trimming shortened V by 5 bases and J by 4 bases, and 15 bases separated the two germline ends. Germline CDR1 is SQVTM and CDR2 is ANQGSEA. The CDR3 covers 14 residues.

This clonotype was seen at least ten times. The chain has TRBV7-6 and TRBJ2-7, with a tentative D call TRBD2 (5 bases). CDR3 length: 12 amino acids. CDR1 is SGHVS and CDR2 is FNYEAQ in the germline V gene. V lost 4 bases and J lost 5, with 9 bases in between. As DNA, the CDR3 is TGTGCCAGCAGCTCGGCCGGGGACGAGCAGTACTTC. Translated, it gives CASSSAGDEQYF.

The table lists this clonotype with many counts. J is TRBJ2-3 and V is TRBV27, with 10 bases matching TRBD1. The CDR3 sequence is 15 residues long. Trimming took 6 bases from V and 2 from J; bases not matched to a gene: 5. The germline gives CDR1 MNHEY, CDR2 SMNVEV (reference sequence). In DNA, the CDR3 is TGTGCCAGCAGAACCGGGACAGGGGCCACAGATACGCAGTATTTT. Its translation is CASRTGTGATDTQYF.

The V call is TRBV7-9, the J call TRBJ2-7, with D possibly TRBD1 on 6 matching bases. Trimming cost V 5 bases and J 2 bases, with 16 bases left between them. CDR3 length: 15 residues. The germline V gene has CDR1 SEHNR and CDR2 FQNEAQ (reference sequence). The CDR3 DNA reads TGTGCCAGCAGCCCGCTCCAGGGGAATACCTACGAGCAGTACTTC. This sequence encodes CASSPLQGNTYEQYF. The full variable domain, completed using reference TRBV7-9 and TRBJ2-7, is DTGVSQNPRHKITKRGQNVTFRCDPISEHNRLYWYRQTLGQGPEFLTYFQNEAQLEKSRLLSDRFSAERPKGSFSTLEIQRTEQGDSAMYLCASSPLQGNTYEQYFGPGTRLTVT.

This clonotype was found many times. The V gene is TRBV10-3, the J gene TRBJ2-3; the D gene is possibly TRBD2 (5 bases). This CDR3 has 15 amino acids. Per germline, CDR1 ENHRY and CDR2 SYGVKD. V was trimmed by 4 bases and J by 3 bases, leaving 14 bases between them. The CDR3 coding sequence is TGTGCCATCAGTGGGGAGTTACTAAGGACAGATACGCAGTATTTT. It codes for CAISGELLRTDTQYF.

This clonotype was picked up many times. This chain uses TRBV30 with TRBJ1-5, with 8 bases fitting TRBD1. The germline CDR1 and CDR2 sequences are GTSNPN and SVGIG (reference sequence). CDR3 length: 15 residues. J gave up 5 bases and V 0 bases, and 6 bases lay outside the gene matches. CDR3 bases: TGTGCCTGGAGTGTACGACAGGGGTGGCATCAGCCCCAGCATTTT. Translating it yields CAWSVRQGWHQPQHF.

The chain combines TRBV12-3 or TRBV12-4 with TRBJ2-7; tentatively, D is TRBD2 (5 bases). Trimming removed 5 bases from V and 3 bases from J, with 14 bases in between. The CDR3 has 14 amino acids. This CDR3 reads CASSERELHYEQYF. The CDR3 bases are TGTGCCAGCAGTGAACGGGAACTCCACTACGAGCAGTACTTC.

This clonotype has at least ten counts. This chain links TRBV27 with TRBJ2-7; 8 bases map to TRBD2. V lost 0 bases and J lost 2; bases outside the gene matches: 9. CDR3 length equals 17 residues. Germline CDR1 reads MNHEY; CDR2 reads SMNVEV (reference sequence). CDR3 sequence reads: CASSLSSGGRLPYEQYF. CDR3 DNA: TGTGCCAGCAGTTTATCTTCTGGCGGGAGGTTGCCCTACGAGCAGTACTTC.

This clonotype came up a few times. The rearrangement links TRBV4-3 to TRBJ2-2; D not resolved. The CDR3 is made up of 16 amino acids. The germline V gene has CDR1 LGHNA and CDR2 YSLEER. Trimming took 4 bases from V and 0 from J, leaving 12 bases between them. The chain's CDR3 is CASSLAVAANTGELFF. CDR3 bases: TGCGCCAGCAGCCTCGCAGTGGCAGCGAACACCGGGGAGCTGTTTTTT.

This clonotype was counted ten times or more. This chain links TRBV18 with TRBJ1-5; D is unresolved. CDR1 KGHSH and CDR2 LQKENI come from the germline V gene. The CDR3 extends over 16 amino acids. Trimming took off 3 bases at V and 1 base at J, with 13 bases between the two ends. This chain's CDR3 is CASSPLRIDSNQPQHF. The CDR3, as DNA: TGTGCCAGCTCACCTCTAAGAATCGACAGCAATCAGCCCCAGCATTTT. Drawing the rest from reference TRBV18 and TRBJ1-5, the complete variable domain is NAGVMQNPRHLVRRRGQEARLRCSPMKGHSHVYWYRQLPEEGLKFMVYLQKENIIDESGMPKERFSAEFPKEGPSILRIQQVVRGDSAAYFCASSPLRIDSNQPQHFGDGTRLSIL.

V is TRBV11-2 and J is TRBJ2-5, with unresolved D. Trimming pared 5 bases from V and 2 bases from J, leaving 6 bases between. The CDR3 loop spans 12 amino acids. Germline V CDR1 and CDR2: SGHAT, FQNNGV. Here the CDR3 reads CASSPIQETQYF. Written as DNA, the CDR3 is TGTGCCAGCAGCCCCATACAAGAGACCCAGTACTTC.

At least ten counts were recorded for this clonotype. CDR3 nucleotide sequence: TGTGCCAGCAGCATGCATCAGGGAAAAGAGACCCAGTACTTC. It encodes CASSMHQGKETQYF. The chain links TRBV7-8 to TRBJ2-5; possibly TRBD1 for D (5 bases). The CDR3 runs to 14 residues. With 5 bases removed from V and 3 bases from J, the gap between germline ends came to 13 bases. CDR1 is SGHVS, CDR2 FQNEAQ, per germline.

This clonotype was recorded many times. Here the CDR3 reads CASTDPGQRGNTGELFF. The DNA of the CDR3 is TGTGCCAGCACTGACCCGGGCCAACGGGGTAACACCGGGGAGCTGTTTTTT. The chain couples TRBV2 to TRBJ2-2; a possible D gene is TRBD2 (5 bases). There are 17 residues in the CDR3. CDR1 SNHLY and CDR2 FYNNEI come from the germline V gene. V was shortened by 7 bases and J by 2 bases, with 20 bases between the two germline ends.

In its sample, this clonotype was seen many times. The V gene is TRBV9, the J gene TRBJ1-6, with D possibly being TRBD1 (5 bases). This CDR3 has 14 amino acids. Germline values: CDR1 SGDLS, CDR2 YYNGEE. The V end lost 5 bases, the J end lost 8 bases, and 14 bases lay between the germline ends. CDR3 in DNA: TGTGCCAGCAGTGAAAAAGCGGGGGATTCACCCCTCCACTTT. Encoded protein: CASSEKAGDSPLHF.

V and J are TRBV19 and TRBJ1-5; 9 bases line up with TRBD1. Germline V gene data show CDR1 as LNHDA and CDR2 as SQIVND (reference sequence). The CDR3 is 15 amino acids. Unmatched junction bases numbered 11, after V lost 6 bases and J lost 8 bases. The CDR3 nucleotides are TGTGCCAGTAGCGATACCGGGACAGGGCGGGAGCCCCAGCATTTT. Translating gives CASSDTGTGREPQHF.

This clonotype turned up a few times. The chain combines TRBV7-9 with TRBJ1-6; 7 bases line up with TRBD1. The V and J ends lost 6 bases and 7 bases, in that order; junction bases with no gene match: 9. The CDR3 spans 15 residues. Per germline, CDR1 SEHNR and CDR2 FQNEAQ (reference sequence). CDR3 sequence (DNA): TGTGCCAGCAGTCGAGAGGGGGCGCGGAATTCACCCCTCCACTTT. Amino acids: CASSREGARNSPLHF. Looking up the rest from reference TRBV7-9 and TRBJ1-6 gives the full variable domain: DTGVSQNPRHKITKRGQNVTFRCDPISEHNRLYWYRQTLGQGPEFLTYFQNEAQLEKSRLLSDRFSAERPKGSFSTLEIQRTEQGDSAMYLCASSREGARNSPLHFGNGTRLTVT.

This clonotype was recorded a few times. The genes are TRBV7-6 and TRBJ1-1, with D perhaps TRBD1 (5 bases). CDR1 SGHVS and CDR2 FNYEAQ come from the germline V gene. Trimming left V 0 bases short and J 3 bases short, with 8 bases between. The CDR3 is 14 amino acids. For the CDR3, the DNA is TGTGCCAGCAGCTTAGCGGCGGGGGACACTGAAGCTTTCTTT. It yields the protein CASSLAAGDTEAFF.

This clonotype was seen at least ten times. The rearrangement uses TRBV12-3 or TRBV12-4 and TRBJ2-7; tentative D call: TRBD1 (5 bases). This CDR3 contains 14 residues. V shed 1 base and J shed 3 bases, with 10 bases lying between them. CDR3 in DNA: TGTGCCAGCAGTTTAGGGACACCTAGCTACGAGCAGTACTTC. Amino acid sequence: CASSLGTPSYEQYF.

The CDR3 sequence: CASSLGGGVDEQYF. The CDR3 nucleotides read TGTGCCAGCAGTTTAGGAGGGGGCGTCGACGAGCAGTACTTC. The V gene is TRBV12-3 or TRBV12-4, the J gene TRBJ2-7; 7 bases are shared with TRBD1. Trimming took 1 base from V and 5 from J; bases not matched to a gene: 5. This CDR3 contains 14 residues.

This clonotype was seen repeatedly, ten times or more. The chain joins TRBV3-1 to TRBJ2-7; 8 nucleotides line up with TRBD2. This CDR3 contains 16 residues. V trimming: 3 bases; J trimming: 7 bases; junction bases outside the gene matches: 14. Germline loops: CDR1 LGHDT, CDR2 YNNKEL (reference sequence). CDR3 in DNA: TGTGCCAGCAGCCATAGTCAACCAGCGGGAGAGCGGGAGCAGTACTTC. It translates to CASSHSQPAGEREQYF.

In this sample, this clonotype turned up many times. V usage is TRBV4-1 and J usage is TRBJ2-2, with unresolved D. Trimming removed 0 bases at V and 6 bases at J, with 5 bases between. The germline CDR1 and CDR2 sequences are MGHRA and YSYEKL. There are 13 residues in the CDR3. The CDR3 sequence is CASSQDRAGELFF. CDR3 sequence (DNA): TGCGCCAGCAGCCAAGATAGGGCCGGGGAGCTGTTTTTT.

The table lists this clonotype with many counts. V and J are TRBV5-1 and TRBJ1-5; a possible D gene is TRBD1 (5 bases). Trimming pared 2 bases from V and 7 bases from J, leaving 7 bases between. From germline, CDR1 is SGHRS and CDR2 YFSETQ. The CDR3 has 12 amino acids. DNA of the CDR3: TGCGCCAGCAGCTTAACAGGACAGCCCCAGCATTTT. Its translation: CASSLTGQPQHF.

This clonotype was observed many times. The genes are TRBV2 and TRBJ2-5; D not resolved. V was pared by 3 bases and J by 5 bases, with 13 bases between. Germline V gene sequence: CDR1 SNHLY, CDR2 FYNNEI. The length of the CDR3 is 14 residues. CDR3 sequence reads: CASSDLSAAETQYF. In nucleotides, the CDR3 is TGTGCCAGCAGTGATCTGAGCGCCGCCGAGACCCAGTACTTC.

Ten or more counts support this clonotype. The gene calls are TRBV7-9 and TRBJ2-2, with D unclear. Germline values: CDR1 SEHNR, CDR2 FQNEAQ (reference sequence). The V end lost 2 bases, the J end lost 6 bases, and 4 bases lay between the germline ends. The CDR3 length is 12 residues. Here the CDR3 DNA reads TGTGCCAGCAGCTTACTAGCCGGGGAGCTGTTTTTT. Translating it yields CASSLLAGELFF.

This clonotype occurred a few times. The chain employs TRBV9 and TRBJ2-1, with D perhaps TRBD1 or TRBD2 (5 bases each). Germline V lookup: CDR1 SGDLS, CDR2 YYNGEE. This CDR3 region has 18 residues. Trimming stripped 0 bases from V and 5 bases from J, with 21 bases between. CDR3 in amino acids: CASSVATRYPGPNNEQFF. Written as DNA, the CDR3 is TGTGCCAGCAGCGTAGCTACCCGTTATCCGGGACCCAACAATGAGCAGTTCTTC. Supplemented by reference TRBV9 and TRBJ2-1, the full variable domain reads DSGVTQTPKHLITATGQRVTLRCSPRSGDLSVYWYQQSLDQGLQFLIQYYNGEERAKGNILERFSAQQFPDLHSELNLSSLELGDSALYFCASSVATRYPGPNNEQFFGPGTRLTVL.

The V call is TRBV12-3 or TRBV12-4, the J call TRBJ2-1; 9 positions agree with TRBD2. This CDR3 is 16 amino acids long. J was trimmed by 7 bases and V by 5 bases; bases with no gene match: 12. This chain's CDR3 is CASSSLAGGPRNEQFF. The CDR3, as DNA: TGTGCCAGCAGTAGCCTGGCGGGAGGGCCAAGGAATGAGCAGTTCTTC.

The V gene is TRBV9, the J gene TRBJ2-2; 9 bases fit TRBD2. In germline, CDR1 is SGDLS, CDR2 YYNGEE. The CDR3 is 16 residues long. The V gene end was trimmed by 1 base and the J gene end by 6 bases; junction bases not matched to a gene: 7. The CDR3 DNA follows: TGTGCCAGCAGCGTATGGTTAGCGGGAGCCGCCGGGGAGCTGTTTTTT. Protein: CASSVWLAGAAGELFF.

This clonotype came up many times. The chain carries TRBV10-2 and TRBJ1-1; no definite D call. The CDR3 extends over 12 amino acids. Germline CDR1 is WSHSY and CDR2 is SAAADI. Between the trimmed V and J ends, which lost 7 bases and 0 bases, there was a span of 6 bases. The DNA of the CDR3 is TGCGCCAGCAAGTTAGTGAACACTGAAGCTTTCTTT. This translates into CASKLVNTEAFF.

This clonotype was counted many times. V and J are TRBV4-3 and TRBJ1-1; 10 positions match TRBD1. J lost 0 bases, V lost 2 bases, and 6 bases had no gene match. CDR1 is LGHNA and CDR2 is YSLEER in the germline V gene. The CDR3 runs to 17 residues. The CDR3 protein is CASSQRQGAILNTEAFF. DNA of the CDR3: TGCGCCAGCAGCCAACGACAGGGGGCCATCCTGAACACTGAAGCTTTCTTT.

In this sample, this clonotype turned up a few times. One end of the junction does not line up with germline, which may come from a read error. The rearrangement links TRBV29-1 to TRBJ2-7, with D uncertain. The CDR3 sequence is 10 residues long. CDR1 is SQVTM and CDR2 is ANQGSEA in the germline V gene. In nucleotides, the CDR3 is TGCAGCGTCGAAGACTACGAGCAGTACTTC. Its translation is CSVEDYEQYF.